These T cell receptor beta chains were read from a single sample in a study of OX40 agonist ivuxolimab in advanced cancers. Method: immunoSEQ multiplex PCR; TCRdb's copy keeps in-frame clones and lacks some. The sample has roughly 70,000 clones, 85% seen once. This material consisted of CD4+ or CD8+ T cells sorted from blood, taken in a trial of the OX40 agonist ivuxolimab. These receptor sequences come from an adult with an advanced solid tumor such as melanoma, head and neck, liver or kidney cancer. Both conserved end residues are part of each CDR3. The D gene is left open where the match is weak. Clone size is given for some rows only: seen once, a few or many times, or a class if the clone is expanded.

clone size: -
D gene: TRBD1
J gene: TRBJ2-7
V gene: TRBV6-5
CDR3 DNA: TGTGCCAGCAGTTACAAAGGACAGGGGTACGAGCAGTACTTC
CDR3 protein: CASSYKGQGYEQYF

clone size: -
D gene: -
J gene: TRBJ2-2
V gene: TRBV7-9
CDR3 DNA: TGTGCCAGCAGCTTCCTGGGGACCTCAAGGACCGGGGAGCTGTTTTTT
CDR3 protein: CASSFLGTSRTGELFF

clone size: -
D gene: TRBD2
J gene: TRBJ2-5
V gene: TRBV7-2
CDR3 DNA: TGTGCCAGCAGCTTTAGAGCGGGGTGGGAGACCCAGTACTTC
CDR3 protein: CASSFRAGWETQYF

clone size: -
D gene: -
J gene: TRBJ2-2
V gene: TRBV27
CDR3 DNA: TGTGCCAGCAGTCCCAACCCGACGGATAACACCGGGGAGCTGTTTTTT
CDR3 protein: CASSPNPTDNTGELFF

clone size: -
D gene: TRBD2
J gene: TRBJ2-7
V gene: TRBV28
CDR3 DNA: TGTGCCAGCAGTTCTCCGGGGGGGGTTACCTACGAGCAGTACTTC
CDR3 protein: CASSSPGGVTYEQYF

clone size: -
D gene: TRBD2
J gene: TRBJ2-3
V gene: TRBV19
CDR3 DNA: TGTGCCAGTAGTTCTTGGCTAGCGGGGAGCACAGATACGCAGTATTTT
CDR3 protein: CASSSWLAGSTDTQYF

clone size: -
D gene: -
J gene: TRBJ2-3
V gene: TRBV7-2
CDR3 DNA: TGTGCCAGCACCCCCCTAGCCGCCCGCACAGATACGCAGTATTTT
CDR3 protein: CASTPLAARTDTQYF

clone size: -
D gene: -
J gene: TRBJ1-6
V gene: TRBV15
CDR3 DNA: TGTGCCACCAGCAGAGTGGGGGATTCACCCCTCCACTTT
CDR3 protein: CATSRVGDSPLHF

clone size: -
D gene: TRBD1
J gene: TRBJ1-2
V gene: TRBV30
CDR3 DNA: TGTGCCTGGAGCAATCCCGGGGCGGGACAGGAAGTCTATGGCTACACCTTC
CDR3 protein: CAWSNPGAGQEVYGYTF

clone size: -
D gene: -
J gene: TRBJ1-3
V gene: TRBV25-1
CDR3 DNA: TGTGCCAGCGCAGGGTCGGGAAACACCATATATTTT
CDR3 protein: CASAGSGNTIYF

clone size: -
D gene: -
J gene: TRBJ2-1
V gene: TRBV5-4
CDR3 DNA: TGTGCCAGCAGCTTGGGACAGATAACTTACAATGAGCAGTTCTTC
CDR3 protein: CASSLGQITYNEQFF

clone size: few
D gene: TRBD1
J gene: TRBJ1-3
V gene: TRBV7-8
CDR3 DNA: TGTGCCAGCAGCTTAAGGTTCACAGGGGGTACGGGAAACACCATATATTTT
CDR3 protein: CASSLRFTGGTGNTIYF

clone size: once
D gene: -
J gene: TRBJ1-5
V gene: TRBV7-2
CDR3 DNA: TGTGCCAGCAGCCAAACCAATAGCAATCAGCCCCAGCATTTT
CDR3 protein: CASSQTNSNQPQHF

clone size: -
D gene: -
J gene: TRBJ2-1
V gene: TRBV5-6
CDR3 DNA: TGTGCCAGCAGCTTTGGGGCGACCTACAATGAGCAGTTCTTC
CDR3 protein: CASSFGATYNEQFF

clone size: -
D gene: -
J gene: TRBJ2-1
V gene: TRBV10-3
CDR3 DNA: TGTGCCATCAGTGACGGGGGTTCCAATGAGCAGTTCTTC
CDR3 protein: CAISDGGSNEQFF

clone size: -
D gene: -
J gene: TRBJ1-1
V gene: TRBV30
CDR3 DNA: TGTGCCTGGAGTCCAAATAGCGCTGAAGCTTTCTTT
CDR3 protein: CAWSPNSAEAFF

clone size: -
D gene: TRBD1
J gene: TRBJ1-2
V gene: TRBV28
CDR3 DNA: TGTGCCAGCAGTCTCCGAACGGACAGGGGGCCCGGCTACACCTTC
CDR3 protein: CASSLRTDRGPGYTF

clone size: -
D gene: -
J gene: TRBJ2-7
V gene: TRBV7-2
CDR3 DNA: TGTGCCAGCAGCTCGAATAGCAGGGACACCTATGAGCAGTACTTC
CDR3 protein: CASSSNSRDTYEQYF

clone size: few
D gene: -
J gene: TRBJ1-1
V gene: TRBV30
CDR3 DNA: TGTGCCTGGAAACTCGCTGGCACTGAAGCTTTCTTT
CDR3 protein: CAWKLAGTEAFF

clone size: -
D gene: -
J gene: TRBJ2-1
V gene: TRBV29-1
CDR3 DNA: TGCAGCGTTGAAGGGGGGGCTTACAATGAGCAGTTCTTC
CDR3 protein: CSVEGGAYNEQFF

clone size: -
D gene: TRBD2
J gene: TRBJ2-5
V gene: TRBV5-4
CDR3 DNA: TGTGCCAGCAGCTTGCGGCTAGCGGGGGGCCAAGAGACCCAGTACTTC
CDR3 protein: CASSLRLAGGQETQYF

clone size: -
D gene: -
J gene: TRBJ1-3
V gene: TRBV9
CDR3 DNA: TGTGCCAGCACCCCCTCTAGGCACCTCTCTGGAAACACCATATATTTT
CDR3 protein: CASTPSRHLSGNTIYF

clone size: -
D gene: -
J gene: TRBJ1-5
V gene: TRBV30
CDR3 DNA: TGTGCCTGGAATTCGGGCAGGGCTGGCCAGCCCCAGCATTTT
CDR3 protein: CAWNSGRAGQPQHF